The text below deals with one T cell receptor beta chain. The CDR3 has 11 residues. The ends were cut back, 1 base at V and 6 bases at J, with 3 bases in the middle. The sample comes from a study of T-cell reconstitution after alpha-beta-depleted transplantation in children. Unique molecular identifiers were incorporated into the prepared TCRbeta library. TCRdb ran MiXCR on the PCR reads and lists one entry per CDR3 protein. The sample lists around 370,000 distinct CDR3 sequences; 10% were seen once. This sequence joins TRBV12-3 or TRBV12-4 and TRBJ1-1; D unclear. The source was PBMCs from the stem cell graft donor, collected from the stem cell graft. The TCR was taken from a human donor who donated a stem cell graft to a child with acute lymphoblastic leukemia. The CDR3 region has the DNA TGTGCCAGCAGTTTAGGGGCTGAAGCTTTCTTT. Its protein product is CASSLGAEAFF.